These T cell receptor beta chains were read from a single sample in a study of blood T cell repertoires in COVID-19. The assay was immunoSEQ multiplex PCR, and TCRdb's table has in-frame clones only and misses some. In the table there are under 200,000 clones, less than 90% of which are singletons. The sample comprised PBMCs or T cells enriched from blood (not recorded which). The source of these receptors is a woman in her 50s who had recovered from COVID-19. Each CDR3 is given with its conserved first and last residue. The D gene is left open where the match is weak. A clone size is listed for some rows: how often the clone was seen (once, few, many), or a class if it is expanded.

D gene,V gene,clone size,J gene,CDR3 DNA,CDR3 protein
.,TRBV27,.,TRBJ2-2,TGTGCCAGCAGTTACTCGGCCGGGGAGCTGTTTTTT,CASSYSAGELFF
TRBD2,TRBV5-1,.,TRBJ2-7,TGCGCCAGCAGCTTGGACGGGGGGGAGCAGTACTTC,CASSLDGGEQYF
TRBD1,TRBV7-7,.,TRBJ2-7,TGTGCTAGCAGTCTCGGGGACAGCAGCTCCTACGAGCAGTACTTC,CASSLGDSSSYEQYF
TRBD1,TRBV9,few,TRBJ2-3,TGTGCCAGCAGCGGCCCCACAGGGGGCCCCAAGGGCACAGATACGCAGTATTTT,CASSGPTGGPKGTDTQYF
TRBD2,TRBV24-1,.,TRBJ2-1,TGTGCCACCAGTGACCAAACTAGCGGGTACTTCAATGAGCAGTTCTTC,CATSDQTSGYFNEQFF
TRBD1,TRBV12-3/TRBV12-4,.,TRBJ2-7,TGTGCCAGCAGTTTCGGACAGGGGCTCTCCCAATTC,CASSFGQGLSQF
.,TRBV6-5,.,TRBJ1-1,TGTGCCAGCAGTTACTCGGGGGGGCACCCTGAAGCTTTCTTT,CASSYSGGHPEAFF
.,TRBV5-1,.,TRBJ1-3,TGCGCCAGCAGCTTGGAGCCAAACTCTGGAAACACCATATATTTT,CASSLEPNSGNTIYF
TRBD2,TRBV2,.,TRBJ2-3,TGTGCCAGCAGAGCACGGACTAGCGGCTCTAGCACAGATACGCAGTATTTT,CASRARTSGSSTDTQYF
TRBD1,TRBV10-3,.,TRBJ1-1,TGTGCCGCCACGGGACAGGGGAGGACCACTGAAGCTTTCTTT,CAATGQGRTTEAFF
TRBD1,TRBV6-5,.,TRBJ1-5,TGTGCCAGCACTACAGGGGGAGGCAATCAGCCCCAGCATTTT,CASTTGGGNQPQHF
.,TRBV11-2,.,TRBJ2-1,TGTGCCAGCAGCCCGGGGAGGGAGCAGTTCTTC,CASSPGREQFF
TRBD2,TRBV7-2,.,TRBJ2-2,TGTGCCAGCCTGGAGAGGACTAGCGGGATTAGACGGACCGGGGAGCTGTTTTTT,CASLERTSGIRRTGELFF
.,TRBV5-4,.,TRBJ2-7,TGTGCCAGCAGCCAGGCGGGACCTCCCTACGAGCAGTACTTC,CASSQAGPPYEQYF
.,TRBV7-9,.,TRBJ2-2,TGTGCCAGCAGCTTAGTTTCGTCCCACACCGGGGAGCTGTTTTTT,CASSLVSSHTGELFF